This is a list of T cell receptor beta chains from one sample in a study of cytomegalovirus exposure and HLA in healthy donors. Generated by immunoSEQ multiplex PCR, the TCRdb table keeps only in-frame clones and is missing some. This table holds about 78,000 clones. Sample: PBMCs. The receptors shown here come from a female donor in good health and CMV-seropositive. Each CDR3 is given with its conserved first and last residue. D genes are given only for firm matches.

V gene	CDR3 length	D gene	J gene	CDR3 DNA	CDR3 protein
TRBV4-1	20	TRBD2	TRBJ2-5	TGCGCCAGCAGCCAAGACCCTGGACTAGCGGGAGAGGGGTCTTGGGAGACCCAGTACTTC	CASSQDPGLAGEGSWETQYF
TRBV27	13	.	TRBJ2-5	TGTGCCGCCGGGGGAAGGGCCCCCGAGACCCAGTACTTC	CAAGGRAPETQYF
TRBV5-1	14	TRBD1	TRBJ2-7	TGCGCCAGCAGCTTGGGTACAGGGGGGTACGAGCAGTACTTC	CASSLGTGGYEQYF
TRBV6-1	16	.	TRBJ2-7	TGTGCCAGCAGTGATGGGGTGGGGGCGACTCCCTACGAGCAGTACTTC	CASSDGVGATPYEQYF
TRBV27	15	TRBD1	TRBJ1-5	TGTGCCAGCAGCAACAAGGGACAGGGTAATCAGCCCCAGCATTTT	CASSNKGQGNQPQHF
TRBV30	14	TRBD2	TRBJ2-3	TGTGCCTGGAACCCTAGCGGGGGGAAAGATACGCAGTATTTT	CAWNPSGGKDTQYF
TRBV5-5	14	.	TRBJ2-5	TGTGCCAGCAGCTTCCGGCAGGTTGGAGGGACCCAGTACTTC	CASSFRQVGGTQYF
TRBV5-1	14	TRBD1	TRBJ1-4	TGCGCCAGCAGCCCCACAGGGGTGGGGGAAAAACTGTTTTTT	CASSPTGVGEKLFF
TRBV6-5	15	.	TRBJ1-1	TGTGCCAGCAGTGGTGGACAGAATATGAACACTGAAGCTTTCTTT	CASSGGQNMNTEAFF
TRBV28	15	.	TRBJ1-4	TGTGCCAGCAGTTTACCCTTATCGGGAAATGAAAAACTGTTTTTT	CASSLPLSGNEKLFF
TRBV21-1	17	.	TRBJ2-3	TGTGCCAGCTTAATTGTGGGGCAGGGTGATAGCACAGATACGCAGTATTTT	CASLIVGQGDSTDTQYF
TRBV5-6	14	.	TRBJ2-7	TGTGCCAGCAGCGGAAGGCGGGGCAGCTACGAGCAGTACTTC	CASSGRRGSYEQYF
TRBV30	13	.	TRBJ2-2	TGTGCCAGGGGGATTGCGAACACCGGGGAGCTGTTTTTT	CARGIANTGELFF
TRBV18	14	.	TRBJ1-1	TGTGCCAGCTCATGGGGGGGTCTGAACACTGAAGCTTTCTTT	CASSWGGLNTEAFF
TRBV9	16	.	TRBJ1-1	TGTGCCAGCAGCGTAGTAATCTATTGGTCGAACACTGAAGCTTTCTTT	CASSVVIYWSNTEAFF
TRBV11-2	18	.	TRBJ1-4	TGTGCCAGCAGCTTAGGTTATAGGGGCCGGGCAACTAATGAAAAACTGTTTTTT	CASSLGYRGRATNEKLFF
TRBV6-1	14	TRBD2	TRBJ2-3	TGTGCCAGCAGTGCGAGCGGGAGGTCGGATACGCAGTATTTT	CASSASGRSDTQYF
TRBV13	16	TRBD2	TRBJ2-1	TGTGCCAGCAGCGGCCGACTAGCGGGGCCTCACAATGAGCAGTTCTTC	CASSGRLAGPHNEQFF
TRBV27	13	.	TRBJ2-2	TGTGCCAGCAGTTCCTTAGCCTCCGGGGAGCTGTTTTTT	CASSSLASGELFF
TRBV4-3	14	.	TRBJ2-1	TGCGCCAGCAGCCAAGTGACTAGGGGGGGTGAGCAGTTCTTC	CASSQVTRGGEQFF
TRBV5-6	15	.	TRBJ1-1	TGTGCCAGCAGCCCGAGACAGCCATGGAACACTGAAGCTTTCTTT	CASSPRQPWNTEAFF
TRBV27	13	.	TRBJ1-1	TGTGCCAGCAGGGCCCACGTCGGGACTGAAGCTTTCTTT	CASRAHVGTEAFF
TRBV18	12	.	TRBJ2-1	TGTGCCAGCTCGACCAGGGGCAATGAGCAGTTCTTC	CASSTRGNEQFF
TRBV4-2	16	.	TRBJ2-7	TGTGCCAGCAGCCAAGATCCCTGGCTCCGGGGCTACGAGCAGTACTTC	CASSQDPWLRGYEQYF
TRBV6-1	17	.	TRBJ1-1	TGTGCCAGCAGTGAAAGACGTCCCAGGGTGGGAGGGACTGAAGCTTTCTTT	CASSERRPRVGGTEAFF
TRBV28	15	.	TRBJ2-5	TGTGCCAGCAGTCTTATTACGTCGAGGGCTGAGACCCAGTACTTC	CASSLITSRAETQYF
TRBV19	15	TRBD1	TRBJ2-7	TGTGCCAGTAGTATTGCGGACAGGGCCTCCTACGAGCAGTACTTC	CASSIADRASYEQYF
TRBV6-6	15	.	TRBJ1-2	TGTGCCAGCAGTTACTCGAATGGAGGGGAAGGCGGCTACACCTTC	CASSYSNGGEGGYTF
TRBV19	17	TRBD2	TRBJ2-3	TGTGCCAGTAGTAGGGGGAAACTAGCGGGGGGTACAGATACGCAGTATTTT	CASSRGKLAGGTDTQYF
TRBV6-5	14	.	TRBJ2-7	TGTGCCAGCAGTCTTTTACAGGGCCCCTACGAGCAGTACTTC	CASSLLQGPYEQYF
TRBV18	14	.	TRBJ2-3	TGTGCCAGCTCACCAATAGAAGGCACAGATACGCAGTATTTT	CASSPIEGTDTQYF
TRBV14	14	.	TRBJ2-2	TGTGCCAGCAGCCAAGCCAGGAACACCGGGGAGCTGTTTTTT	CASSQARNTGELFF
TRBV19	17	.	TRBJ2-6	TGTGCCAGTAGTAAATATGGGGGCGGATCTGGGGCCAACGTCCTGACTTTC	CASSKYGGGSGANVLTF
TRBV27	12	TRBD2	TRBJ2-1	TGTGCCAGCAGTCTGAGCGGGGGCGAGCAGTTCTTC	CASSLSGGEQFF
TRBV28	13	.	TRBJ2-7	TGTGCCAGCAGTTTTTTACGAGGGTACGAGCAGTACTTC	CASSFLRGYEQYF
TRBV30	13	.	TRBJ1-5	TGTGCCTGGAGTTTGACAGAAAATCAGCCCCAGCATTTT	CAWSLTENQPQHF
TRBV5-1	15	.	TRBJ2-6	TGCGCCAGCAGCTCCCAGGGGTCTGGGGCCAACGTCCTGACTTTC	CASSSQGSGANVLTF
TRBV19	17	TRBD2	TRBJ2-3	TGTGCCAGTAGCCCCTCGGGGGGGAGGTATGGCACAGATACGCAGTATTTT	CASSPSGGRYGTDTQYF
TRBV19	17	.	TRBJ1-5	TGTGCCAGTAGTATTTTTAAACCGGGACAAGTCAATCAGCCCCAGCATTTT	CASSIFKPGQVNQPQHF
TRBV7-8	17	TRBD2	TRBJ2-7	TGTGCCAGCAGCCAGACTAGCGGGGGGCCCTCAGCCTACGAGCAGTACTTC	CASSQTSGGPSAYEQYF
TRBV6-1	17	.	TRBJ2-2	TGTGCCAGCAGTGAAGAACCAGGGATTCGAAACACCGGGGAGCTGTTTTTT	CASSEEPGIRNTGELFF
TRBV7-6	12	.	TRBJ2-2	TGTGCCTCTGGGGGCAGCACCGGGGAGCTGTTTTTT	CASGGSTGELFF
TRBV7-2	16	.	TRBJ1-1	TGTGCCAGCAGCTTAGAGGGGTCCAATCAAGGTACTGAAGCTTTCTTT	CASSLEGSNQGTEAFF